These T cell receptor beta chains were read from a single sample in a study of CD8 T cells in ankylosing spondylitis. MiXCR, applied by TCRdb to the 5' RACE reads, yields one record per CDR3 protein. The table lists 340,000 or so distinct CDR3 sequences, roughly 14% of them singletons. The source material was blood, either unsorted or a sorted T cell fraction (not recorded which). These receptors came from a male donor with ankylosing spondylitis or in good health (not recorded which). Both conserved end residues are part of each CDR3. The D gene is left open where the match is weak.

v_call	d_call	j_call	cdr3_aa	cdr3_nt
TRBV7-9	.	TRBJ2-5	CASSGYRRETQYF	TGTGCCAGCAGCGGATACAGGAGAGAGACCCAGTACTTC
TRBV5-8	TRBD1	TRBJ2-2	CASSQGTVGTGELFF	TGTGCCAGCAGCCAAGGGACAGTAGGGACCGGGGAGCTGTTTTTT
TRBV10-3	TRBD1	TRBJ2-4	CAISEAKDRSAKNIQYF	TGTGCCATCAGTGAGGCTAAGGACAGGTCCGCCAAAAACATTCAGTACTTC
TRBV11-2	TRBD2	TRBJ2-7	CASSLNPVWSGGRYEQYF	TGTGCCAGCAGCTTAAATCCGGTGTGGAGCGGGGGGCGCTACGAGCAGTACTTC
TRBV12-3/TRBV12-4	TRBD1	TRBJ1-5	CASSLGGQGNNQPQHF	TGTGCCAGCAGTTTGGGCGGACAGGGTAACAATCAGCCCCAGCATTTT
TRBV5-1	.	TRBJ2-5	CATSWGETQYF	TGCGCCACCTCCTGGGGGGAGACCCAGTACTTC
TRBV11-3	.	TRBJ2-1	CASSLGAEWEPLF	TGTGCCAGCAGCTTAGGGGCAGAGTGGGAGCCGCTCTTC
TRBV3-1	TRBD2	TRBJ2-7	CASSLGEAGPLYEQYF	TGTGCCAGCAGCCTCGGAGAAGCGGGGCCTCTCTACGAGCAGTACTTC
TRBV4-1	TRBD2	TRBJ2-3	CASRKTSGTDTQYF	TGCGCCAGCAGGAAGACTAGCGGAACAGATACGCAGTATTTT
TRBV15	.	TRBJ1-2	CATSRAGQFSNYGYTF	TGTGCCACCAGCAGGGCCGGACAGTTCTCTAACTATGGCTACACCTTC
TRBV6-5	.	TRBJ2-5	CASSYQFQRPEETQYF	TGTGCCAGCAGTTACCAGTTTCAGCGGCCCGAAGAGACCCAGTACTTC